This T cell receptor (beta chain) was sequenced for a study of blood T cell repertoires in COVID-19. The overall study: Samples taken during acute and convalescent COVID-19 were collected in the United States, Italy and Spain.

The data were produced by immunoSEQ multiplex PCR, yet TCRdb's version contains in-frame clones alone and is incomplete. The sample lists hundreds of thousands of clones, about 83% occurring once. Trimming took 6 bases from V and 7 from J, leaving 19 bases between them. The CDR3 has 15 residues. Germline CDR1 MDHEN, CDR2 SYDVKM. The receptor was derived from a woman aged 40 to 50 who had recovered from COVID-19. The specimen was PBMCs or T cells enriched from blood (not recorded which). This rearrangement joins TRBV28 to TRBJ1-5; no definite D call. The CDR3 is CASRAPGSRTQPQHF. DNA for the CDR3: TGTGCCAGCAGGGCCCCGGGGTCTAGGACCCAGCCCCAGCATTTT.